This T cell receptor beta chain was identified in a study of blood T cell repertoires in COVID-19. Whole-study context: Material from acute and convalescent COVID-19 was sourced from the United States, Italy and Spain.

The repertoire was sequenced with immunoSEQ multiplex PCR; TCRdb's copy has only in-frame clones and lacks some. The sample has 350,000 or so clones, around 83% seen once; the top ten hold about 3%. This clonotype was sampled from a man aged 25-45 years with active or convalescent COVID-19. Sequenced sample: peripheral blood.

The CDR3 DNA follows: TGCGCCAGCAGCTTGGACGCCACAGGGGGTTGGACTGAAGCTTTCTTT. This sequence encodes CASSLDATGGWTEAFF. V is TRBV5-1 and J is TRBJ1-1; 8 bases agree with TRBD1. CDR3 length: 16 amino acids. CDR1 is SGHRS and CDR2 is YFSETQ in the germline V gene. Unmatched junction bases numbered 9, after V lost 0 bases and J lost 5 bases.